The rows below give T cell receptor beta chains drawn from one sample of a study of regulatory T cells in long-lasting Graves disease. TCRdb reprocessed the multiplex PCR reads via MiXCR and lists one record per CDR3 protein. Among 430,000 or so distinct CDR3 sequences listed, roughly a fifth were seen once. The sample consisted of peripheral blood mononuclear cells (PBMCs), taken when the disease was refractory, from a patient treated with antithyroid drugs. These receptors came from a female donor with Graves disease. The CDR3 runs from the conserved cysteine through the conserved F or W. The D gene is left open where the match is weak. Not all rows give a size; the values are once, few, many and, for expanded clones, a class.

j_call: TRBJ2-5
clone_size: few
d_call: TRBD2
v_call: TRBV5-1
cdr3_nt: TGCGCCAGCAGCCAAACTAGCGGGAGGGCCGGGAAGACCCAGTACTTC
cdr3_aa: CASSQTSGRAGKTQYF

j_call: TRBJ1-2
clone_size: many
d_call: NA
v_call: TRBV7-9
cdr3_nt: TGTGCCAGCAGCACCGCCGCTGGGGCGGGCTACACCTTC
cdr3_aa: CASSTAAGAGYTF

j_call: TRBJ1-5
clone_size: many
d_call: TRBD1
v_call: TRBV12-3/TRBV12-4
cdr3_nt: TGTGCCAGCAGTTTCCCCTCTCTCAACCGGGACAGGGGGCTCAATCAGCCCCAGCATTTT
cdr3_aa: CASSFPSLNRDRGLNQPQHF

j_call: TRBJ2-2
clone_size: few
d_call: NA
v_call: TRBV20-1
cdr3_nt: TGCAGTGCTAGAAACCGGGAGATAAACACCGGGGAGCTGTTTTTT
cdr3_aa: CSARNREINTGELFF

j_call: TRBJ2-5
clone_size: NA
d_call: NA
v_call: TRBV5-1
cdr3_nt: TGCGCCAGCAGCTTGGCCGAGTCATTGGAGACCCAGTACTTC
cdr3_aa: CASSLAESLETQYF

j_call: TRBJ2-5
clone_size: NA
d_call: NA
v_call: TRBV19
cdr3_nt: TGTGCCAGCACCGAGGTCCTCGGCCCACAAGAGACCCAGTACTTC
cdr3_aa: CASTEVLGPQETQYF

j_call: TRBJ2-7
clone_size: NA
d_call: TRBD1
v_call: TRBV6-2/TRBV6-3
cdr3_nt: TGTGCCAGCAGTGAGCCGGGACAGGCATCCTACGAGCAGTACTTC
cdr3_aa: CASSEPGQASYEQYF

j_call: TRBJ1-2
clone_size: many
d_call: TRBD1
v_call: TRBV2
cdr3_nt: TGTGCCAGCTACGACAGGGGAGTGGACTATGGCTACACCTTC
cdr3_aa: CASYDRGVDYGYTF

j_call: TRBJ2-7
clone_size: many
d_call: NA
v_call: TRBV20-1
cdr3_nt: TGCAGTGCCTCCTTGGGGACACTCTACGAGCAGTACTTC
cdr3_aa: CSASLGTLYEQYF

j_call: TRBJ2-1
clone_size: few
d_call: NA
v_call: TRBV12-3/TRBV12-4
cdr3_nt: TGTGCCAGCAGTTTGGGACCCACCAATGAGCAGTTCTTC
cdr3_aa: CASSLGPTNEQFF

j_call: TRBJ1-5
clone_size: many
d_call: NA
v_call: TRBV6-2/TRBV6-3
cdr3_nt: TGTGCCAGCAAGGAACCGGGGCCCTACGGCAATCAGCCCCAGCATTTT
cdr3_aa: CASKEPGPYGNQPQHF

j_call: TRBJ1-1
clone_size: NA
d_call: TRBD1
v_call: TRBV20-1
cdr3_nt: TGCAGTGCTAGCACCGGGACAGGAAACACTGAAGCTTTCTTT
cdr3_aa: CSASTGTGNTEAFF

j_call: TRBJ1-1
clone_size: many
d_call: NA
v_call: TRBV2
cdr3_nt: TGTGCCAGCAGTCGAGGTTGGTTGAACACTGAAGCTTTCTTT
cdr3_aa: CASSRGWLNTEAFF